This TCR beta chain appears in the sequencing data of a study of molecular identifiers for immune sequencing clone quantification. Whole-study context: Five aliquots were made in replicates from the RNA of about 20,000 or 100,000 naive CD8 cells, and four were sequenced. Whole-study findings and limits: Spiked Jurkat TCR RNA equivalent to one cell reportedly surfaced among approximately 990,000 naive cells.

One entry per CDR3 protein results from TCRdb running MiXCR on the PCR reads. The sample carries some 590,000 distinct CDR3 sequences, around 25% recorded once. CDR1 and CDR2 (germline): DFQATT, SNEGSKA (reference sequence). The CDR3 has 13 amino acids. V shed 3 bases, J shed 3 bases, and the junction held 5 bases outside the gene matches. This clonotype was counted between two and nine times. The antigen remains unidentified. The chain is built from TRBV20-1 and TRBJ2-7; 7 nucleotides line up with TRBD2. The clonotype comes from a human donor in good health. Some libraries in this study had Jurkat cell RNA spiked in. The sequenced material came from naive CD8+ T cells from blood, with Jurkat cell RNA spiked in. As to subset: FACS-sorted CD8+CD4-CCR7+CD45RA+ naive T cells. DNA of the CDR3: TGCAGTGCTAGCAACTGGGAGGGCTACGAGCAGTACTTC. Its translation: CSASNWEGYEQYF.